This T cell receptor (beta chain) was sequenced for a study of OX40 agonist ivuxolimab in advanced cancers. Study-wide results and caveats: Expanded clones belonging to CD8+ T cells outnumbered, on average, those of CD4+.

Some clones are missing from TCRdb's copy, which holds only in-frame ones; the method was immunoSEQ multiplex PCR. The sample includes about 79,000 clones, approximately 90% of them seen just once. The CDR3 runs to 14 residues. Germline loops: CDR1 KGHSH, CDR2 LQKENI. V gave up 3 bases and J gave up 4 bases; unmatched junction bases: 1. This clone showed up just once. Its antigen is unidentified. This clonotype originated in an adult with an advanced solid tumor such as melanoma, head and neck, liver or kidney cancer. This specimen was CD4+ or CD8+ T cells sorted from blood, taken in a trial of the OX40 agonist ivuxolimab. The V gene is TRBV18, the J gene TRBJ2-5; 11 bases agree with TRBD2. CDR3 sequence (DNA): TGTGCCAGCTCACCTGGACTAGCGGGAGAGACCCAGTACTTC. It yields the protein CASSPGLAGETQYF.